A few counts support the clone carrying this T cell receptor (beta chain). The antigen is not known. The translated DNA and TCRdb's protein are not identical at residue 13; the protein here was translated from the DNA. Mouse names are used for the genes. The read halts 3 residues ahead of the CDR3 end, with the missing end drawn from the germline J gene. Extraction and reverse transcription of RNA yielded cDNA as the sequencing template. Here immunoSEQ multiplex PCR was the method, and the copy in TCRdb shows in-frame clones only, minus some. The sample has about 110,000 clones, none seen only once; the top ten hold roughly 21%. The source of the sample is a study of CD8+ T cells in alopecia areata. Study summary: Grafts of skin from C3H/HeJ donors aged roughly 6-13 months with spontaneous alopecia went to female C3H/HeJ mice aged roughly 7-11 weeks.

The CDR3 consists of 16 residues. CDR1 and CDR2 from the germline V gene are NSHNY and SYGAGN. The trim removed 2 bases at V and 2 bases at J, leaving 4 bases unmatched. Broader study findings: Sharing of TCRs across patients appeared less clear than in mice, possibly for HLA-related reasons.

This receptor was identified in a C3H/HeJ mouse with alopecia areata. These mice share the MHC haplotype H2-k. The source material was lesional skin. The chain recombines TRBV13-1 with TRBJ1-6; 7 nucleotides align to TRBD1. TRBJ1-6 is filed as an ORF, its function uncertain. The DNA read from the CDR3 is TGTGCCAGCAGTGACTCCGGGACAGCCTATAATTCGCCC. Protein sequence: CASSDSGTAYNSP. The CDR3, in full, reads CASSDSGTAYNSPLYF.